This entry lists 16 T cell receptor beta chains sequenced from one sample in a study of T cell responses to AZD1222 COVID-19 vaccine. Clones were read by immunoSEQ multiplex PCR, and TCRdb kept only the in-frame ones, dropping some. This sample has approximately 17,000 clones; about three quarters occur once, and the top ten carry 13% to 15%. Specimen: peripheral blood, collected 28 days after the second AZD1222 dose. The receptor source for this set is an adult who received the AZD1222 COVID-19 vaccine.

The chain uses TRBV10-3 and TRBJ2-1, with 11 bases aligning to TRBD2. J gave up 8 bases and V 2 bases, and 8 bases lay outside the gene matches. This CDR3 spans 16 amino acids. The germline V gene has CDR1 ENHRY and CDR2 SYGVKD. The CDR3 nucleotides read TGTGCCATCAGTGAGCTTACTAGCGGGGGTTCGGATGAGCAGTTCTTC. It is translated as CAISELTSGGSDEQFF.

The chain couples TRBV2 to TRBJ2-1; TRBD1 matches at 7 bases. This CDR3 comprises 14 residues. The trim removed 6 bases at V and 10 bases at J, leaving 12 bases unmatched. Germline values: CDR1 SNHLY, CDR2 FYNNEI. The CDR3, as DNA: TGTGCCAGCAGGGTCGGACAGGCCGCCCCGGAGCAGTTCTTC. Protein sequence: CASRVGQAAPEQFF.

This clone was seen just once. The chain employs TRBV5-1 and TRBJ1-4; no definite D call. There are 14 residues in the CDR3. Deletions cut 4 bases from V and 8 bases from J, with 15 bases between. Germline CDR1 SGHRS, CDR2 YFSETQ. The CDR3 region has the DNA TGCGCCAGCAGCCCATCGGGAACGTGGGAAAAACTGTTTTTT. As protein: CASSPSGTWEKLFF.

The chain links TRBV2 to TRBJ2-1, with D possibly matching TRBD2 (5 bases). V lost 3 bases, J lost 4 bases, and 7 bases lay in between. This CDR3 has 13 residues. Germline values: CDR1 SNHLY, CDR2 FYNNEI. The CDR3 DNA reads as TGTGCCAGCAGTGAGGACTCTTACAATGAGCAGTTCTTC. Its translation is CASSEDSYNEQFF.

V and J are TRBV18 and TRBJ2-5, with a tentative D call TRBD2 (6 bases). CDR1 and CDR2 from the germline V gene are KGHSH and LQKENI. V lost 6 bases, J lost 3 bases, and 11 bases lay in between. CDR3 length: 13 residues. The CDR3 DNA is TGTGCCAGCTCGGGGGACTTGAAAGAGACCCAGTACTTC. This encodes CASSGDLKETQYF.

The rearrangement links TRBV19 to TRBJ1-5; no definite D call. This CDR3 has 14 amino acids. CDR1 and CDR2 (germline): LNHDA, SQIVND (reference sequence). The V end lost 1 base, the J end lost 7 bases, and 11 bases lay between the germline ends. CDR3 residues: CASSIGTVRQPQHF. The CDR3, as DNA: TGTGCCAGTAGTATAGGCACAGTCCGGCAGCCCCAGCATTTT.

In DNA, the CDR3 is TGCGCCAGCAGCCAAGTGGCAGAGAACACCGGGGAGCTGTTTTTT. This codes for CASSQVAENTGELFF. The chain carries TRBV4-1 and TRBJ2-2; D is unresolved. The V gene's germline CDR1 is MGHRA and CDR2 YSYEKL. The germline V and J ends were trimmed by 1 base and 1 base, with 7 bases remaining between them. The CDR3 length is 15 residues.

This chain links TRBV20-1 with TRBJ2-3; 8 positions match TRBD1. The germline V gene has CDR1 DFQATT and CDR2 SNEGSKA (reference sequence). CDR3 size: 15 residues. J lost 2 bases, V lost 3 bases, and 7 bases had no gene match. CDR3 residues: CSASVGDRSTDTQYF. As DNA, the CDR3 is TGCAGTGCTAGTGTGGGGGACAGGTCCACAGATACGCAGTATTTT.

The chain carries TRBV7-2 and TRBJ1-5, with 7 bases identical to TRBD1. The CDR3 consists of 14 residues. The ends lost 5 bases at V and 4 bases at J; junction bases unmatched: 5. Germline CDR1 reads SGHTA; CDR2 reads FQGNSA. The CDR3 DNA is TGTGCCAGCAGCCCAGGACAGGCTAATCAGCCCCAGCATTTT. This translates into CASSPGQANQPQHF.

The chain uses TRBV6-5 and TRBJ1-6, with TRBD1 identical over 7 bases. CDR3 length: 15 amino acids. V lost 6 bases to trimming and J lost 6 bases; unmatched junction nucleotides: 8. In germline, CDR1 is MNHEY, CDR2 SVGAGI. The CDR3, as DNA: TGTGCCAGCAGGAAAGAGGGACAGCGTAATTCACCCCTCCACTTT. It yields the protein CASRKEGQRNSPLHF.

The chain employs TRBV30 and TRBJ1-2, with TRBD1 matching 9 bases. Looked up from germline, CDR1 is GTSNPN and CDR2 is SVGIG (reference sequence). Unmatched junction bases numbered 6, after V lost 0 bases and J lost 7 bases. The CDR3 is 14 residues long. The CDR3 region is CAWSVHRGRGGYTF. In DNA form, the CDR3 reads TGTGCCTGGAGTGTACACAGGGGGCGTGGTGGCTACACCTTC. The full variable domain, in which reference TRBV30 and TRBJ1-2 provide the parts outside the CDR3, is SQTIHQWPATLVQPVGSPLSLECTVEGTSNPNLYWYRQAAGRGLQLLFYSVGIGQISSEVPQNLSASRPQDRQFILSSKKLLLSDSGFYLCAWSVHRGRGGYTFGSGTRLTVV.

This clone was seen once. CDR3 DNA sequence: TGTGCCAGCAGCGCCGACTGGCCCGCCACAGATACGCAGTATTTT. Its protein is CASSADWPATDTQYF. The chain combines TRBV9 with TRBJ2-3; D is unresolved. This CDR3 comprises 15 residues. Trimming took off 3 bases at V and 2 bases at J, with 13 bases between the two ends. Germline loops: CDR1 SGDLS, CDR2 YYNGEE.

This chain links TRBV29-1 with TRBJ2-5, with 7 bases aligning to TRBD2. Unmatched junction bases numbered 20, after V lost 4 bases and J lost 0 bases. Germline values: CDR1 SQVTM, CDR2 ANQGSEA. CDR3 length: 19 amino acids. The CDR3 DNA reads as TGCAGCGTTGGGACCCGGGTCGTCGGTGCGGGGGTTAACCAAGAGACCCAGTACTTC. This sequence encodes CSVGTRVVGAGVNQETQYF. The complete variable domain, with remaining parts taken from reference TRBV29-1 and TRBJ2-5, reads SAVISQKPSRDICQRGTSLTIQCQVDSQVTMMFWYRQQPGQSLTLIATANQGSEATYESGFVIDKFPISRPNLTFSTLTVSNMSPEDSSIYLCSVGTRVVGAGVNQETQYFGPGTRLLVL.

The CDR3 loop is CAPKGGWDTEAFF. CDR3 bases: TGTGCCCCCAAGGGGGGTTGGGACACTGAAGCTTTCTTT. This sequence joins TRBV30 and TRBJ1-1; D is possibly TRBD1 (6 bases). This CDR3 comprises 13 residues. Germline-derived CDR1 and CDR2 are GTSNPN and SVGIG (reference sequence). V lost 8 bases and J lost 3, with 16 bases in between.

The chain combines TRBV4-2 with TRBJ2-7, with TRBD1 matching 10 bases. The germline gives CDR1 LGHNA, CDR2 YNFKEQ. This CDR3 contains 15 residues. V lost 1 base, J lost 2 bases, and 2 bases stayed unmatched. CDR3 sequence: CASSQAGTGAYEQYF. CDR3 bases: TGTGCCAGCAGCCAAGCCGGGACAGGGGCCTACGAGCAGTACTTC.

This chain links TRBV28 with TRBJ1-1; D unresolved. The CDR3 loop spans 12 amino acids. Germline V gives CDR1 MDHEN, CDR2 SYDVKM. The germline V and J ends were trimmed by 5 bases and 3 bases, with 7 bases remaining between them. CDR3 sequence: CASSDEHTEAFF. The CDR3 DNA reads TGTGCCAGCAGTGACGAACACACTGAAGCTTTCTTT.